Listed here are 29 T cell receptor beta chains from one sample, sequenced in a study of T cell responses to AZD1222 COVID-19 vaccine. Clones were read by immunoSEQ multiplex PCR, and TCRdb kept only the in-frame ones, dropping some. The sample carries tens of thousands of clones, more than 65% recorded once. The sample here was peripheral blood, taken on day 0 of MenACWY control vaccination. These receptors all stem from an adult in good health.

In DNA, the CDR3 is TGTGCCTGGAGTGTGGGTAGGGGATCCGAGCAGTACTTC. This codes for CAWSVGRGSEQYF. The chain is built from TRBV30 and TRBJ2-7; tentative D call: TRBD1 (5 bases). Germline values: CDR1 GTSNPN, CDR2 SVGIG (reference sequence). The germline V and J ends were trimmed by 0 bases and 6 bases, with 12 bases remaining between them. The CDR3 is made up of 13 amino acids.

CDR3 residues: CASSRGTYEQYV. The CDR3 DNA follows: TGTGCCAGCAGCCGCGGAACCTACGAGCAGTACGTC. This chain connects TRBV6-6 to TRBJ2-7; D uncertain. The CDR3 extends over 12 amino acids. The V and J ends lost 6 bases and 2 bases respectively, with 8 bases between them. In germline, CDR1 is MNHNY, CDR2 SVGAGI (reference sequence).

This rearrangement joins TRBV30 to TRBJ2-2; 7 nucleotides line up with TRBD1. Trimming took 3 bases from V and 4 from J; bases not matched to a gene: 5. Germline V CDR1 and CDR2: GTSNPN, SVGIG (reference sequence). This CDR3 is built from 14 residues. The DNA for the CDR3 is TGTGCCTGGAGATGGACAGGCTTCACCGGGGAGCTGTTTTTT. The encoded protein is CAWRWTGFTGELFF.

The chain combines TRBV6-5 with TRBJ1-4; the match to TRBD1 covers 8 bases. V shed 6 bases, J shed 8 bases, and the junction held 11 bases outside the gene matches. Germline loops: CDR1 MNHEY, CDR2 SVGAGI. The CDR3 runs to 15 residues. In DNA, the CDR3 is TGTGCCAGCAGACGGACCGGGACAGGAGAAGAAAAACTGTTTTTT. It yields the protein CASRRTGTGEEKLFF.

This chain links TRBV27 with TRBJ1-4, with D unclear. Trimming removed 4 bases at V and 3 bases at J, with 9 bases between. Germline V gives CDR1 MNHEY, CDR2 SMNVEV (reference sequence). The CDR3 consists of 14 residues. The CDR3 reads CASSSGLANEKLFF. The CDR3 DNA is TGTGCCAGCAGTTCAGGACTAGCTAATGAAAAACTGTTTTTT.

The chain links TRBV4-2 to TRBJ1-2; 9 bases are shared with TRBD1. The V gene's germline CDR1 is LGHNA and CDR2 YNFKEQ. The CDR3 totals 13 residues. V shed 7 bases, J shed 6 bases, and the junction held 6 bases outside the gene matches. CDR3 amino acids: CASKTGGRDGYTF. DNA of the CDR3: TGTGCCAGCAAGACAGGGGGAAGGGATGGCTACACCTTC.

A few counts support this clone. In nucleotides, the CDR3 is TGTGCCAGCAGTCCGCAGGGGGGGAAAGAGACCCAGTACTTC. Amino acid sequence: CASSPQGGKETQYF. V usage is TRBV27 and J usage is TRBJ2-5, with D tentatively TRBD1 or TRBD2 (7 bases each). The CDR3 length is 14 residues. V shed 5 bases and J shed 3 bases, with 13 bases lying between them. The germline V gene has CDR1 MNHEY and CDR2 SMNVEV (reference sequence).

This CDR3 reads CASSPPDRGNTEAFF. The CDR3 DNA sequence: TGTGCCAGCTCACCACCGGACAGAGGGAACACTGAAGCTTTCTTT. This chain joins TRBV18 and TRBJ1-1; D is possibly TRBD1 (6 bases). The CDR3 sequence is 15 residues long. V gave up 0 bases and J gave up 1 base, with 9 bases separating them. Looked up from germline, CDR1 is KGHSH and CDR2 is LQKENI.

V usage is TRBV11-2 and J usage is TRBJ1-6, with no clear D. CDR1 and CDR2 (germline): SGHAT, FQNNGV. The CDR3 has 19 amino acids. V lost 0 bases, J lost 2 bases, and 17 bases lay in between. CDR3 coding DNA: TGTGCCAGCAGCTTAGATCTAACCGGCCGAGCGACCTATAATTCACCCCTCCACTTT. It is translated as CASSLDLTGRATYNSPLHF.

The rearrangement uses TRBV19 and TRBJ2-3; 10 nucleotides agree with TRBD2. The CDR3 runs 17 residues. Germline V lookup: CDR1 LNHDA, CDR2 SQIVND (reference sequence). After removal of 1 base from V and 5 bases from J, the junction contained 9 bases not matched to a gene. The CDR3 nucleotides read TGTGCCAGTAGTATAGTACCTAGCGGGAGCGCGGAAGATACGCAGTATTTT. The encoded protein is CASSIVPSGSAEDTQYF.

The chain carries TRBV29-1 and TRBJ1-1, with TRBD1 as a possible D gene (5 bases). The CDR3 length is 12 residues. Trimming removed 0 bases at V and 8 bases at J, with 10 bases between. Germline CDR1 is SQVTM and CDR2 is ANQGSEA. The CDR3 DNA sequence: TGCAGCGTTGAAGATTTGGCAGGGGAAGCTTTCTTT. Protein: CSVEDLAGEAFF.

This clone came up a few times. The chain's CDR3 is CASSQGSGAHGYTF. In nucleotides, the CDR3 is TGTGCCAGCAGCCAAGGCTCGGGGGCCCATGGCTACACCTTC. This rearrangement joins TRBV3-1 (or the pseudogene TRBV3-2) to TRBJ1-2; D may be TRBD1 (6 bases). Germline values: CDR1 LGHDT, CDR2 YNNKEL (reference sequence). V lost 1 base and J 6 bases, leaving 12 bases between the germline ends. The CDR3 loop spans 14 amino acids.

In DNA form, the CDR3 reads TGCGCCAGCAGCCACATGAGCGGGAGGGCCCGATTTCGGAGGCAGTTCTTC. This codes for CASSHMSGRARFRRQFF. The J gene is TRBJ2-1, the V gene TRBV5-1, with 10 bases fitting TRBD2. V lost 4 bases, J lost 12 bases, and 19 bases stayed unmatched. This CDR3 contains 17 residues. Germline V gene lookup returns CDR1 SGHRS and CDR2 YFSETQ.

The CDR3 loop is CASSLVGRVYGYTF. CDR3 coding DNA: TGTGCCAGCAGCTTAGTAGGGAGGGTCTATGGCTACACCTTC. The rearrangement links TRBV11-2 to TRBJ1-2; D is unclear. V was shortened by 1 base and J by 4 bases, with 10 bases between the two germline ends. The CDR3 has 14 residues. Germline V gives CDR1 SGHAT, CDR2 FQNNGV.

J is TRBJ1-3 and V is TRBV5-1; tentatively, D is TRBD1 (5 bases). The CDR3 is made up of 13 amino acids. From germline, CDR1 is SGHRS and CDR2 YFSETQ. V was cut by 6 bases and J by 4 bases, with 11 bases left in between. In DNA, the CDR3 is TGCGCCAGCACCCCAGGGTCAGGAAACACCATATATTTT. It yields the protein CASTPGSGNTIYF.

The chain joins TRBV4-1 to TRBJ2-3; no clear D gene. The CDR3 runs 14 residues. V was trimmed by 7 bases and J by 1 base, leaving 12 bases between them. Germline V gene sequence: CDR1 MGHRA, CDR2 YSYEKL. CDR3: CASTLSRGTDTQYF. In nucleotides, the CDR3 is TGCGCCAGCACCCTAAGCCGTGGCACAGATACGCAGTATTTT.

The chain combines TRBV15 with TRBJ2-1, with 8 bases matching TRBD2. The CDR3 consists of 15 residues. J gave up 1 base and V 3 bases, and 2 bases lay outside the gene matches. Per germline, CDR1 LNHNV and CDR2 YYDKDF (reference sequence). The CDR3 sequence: CATSRSGGSYNEQFF. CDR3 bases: TGTGCCACCAGCAGGAGCGGGGGTTCCTACAATGAGCAGTTCTTC.

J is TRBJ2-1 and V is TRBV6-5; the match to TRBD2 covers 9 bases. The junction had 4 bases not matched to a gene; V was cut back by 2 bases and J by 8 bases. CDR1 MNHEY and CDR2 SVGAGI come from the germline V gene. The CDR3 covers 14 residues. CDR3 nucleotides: TGTGCCAGCAGTTACCTGGGACTAGCTGATGAGCAGTTCTTC. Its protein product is CASSYLGLADEQFF.

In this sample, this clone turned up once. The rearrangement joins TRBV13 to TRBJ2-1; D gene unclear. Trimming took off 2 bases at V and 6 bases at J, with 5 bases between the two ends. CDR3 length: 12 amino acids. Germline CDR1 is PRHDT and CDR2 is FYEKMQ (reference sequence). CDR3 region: CASSLQLNEQFF. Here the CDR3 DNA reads TGTGCCAGCAGCTTACAACTCAATGAGCAGTTCTTC.

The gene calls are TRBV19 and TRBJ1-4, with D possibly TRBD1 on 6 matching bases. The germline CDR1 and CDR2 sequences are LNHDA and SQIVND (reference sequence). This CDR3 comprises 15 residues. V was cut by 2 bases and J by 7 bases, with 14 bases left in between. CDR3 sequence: CASSITGSWSEKLFF. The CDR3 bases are TGTGCCAGTAGTATAACAGGGAGTTGGAGTGAAAAACTGTTTTTT.

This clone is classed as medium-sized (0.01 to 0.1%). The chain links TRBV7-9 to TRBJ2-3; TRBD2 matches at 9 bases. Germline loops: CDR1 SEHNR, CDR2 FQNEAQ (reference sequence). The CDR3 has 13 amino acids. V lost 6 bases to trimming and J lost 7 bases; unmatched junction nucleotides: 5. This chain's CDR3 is CASRAGGLHTQYF. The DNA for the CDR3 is TGTGCCAGCAGGGCGGGGGGGCTCCATACGCAGTATTTT. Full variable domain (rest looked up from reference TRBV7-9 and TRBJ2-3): DTGVSQNPRHKITKRGQNVTFRCDPISEHNRLYWYRQTLGQGPEFLTYFQNEAQLEKSRLLSDRFSAERPKGSFSTLEIQRTEQGDSAMYLCASRAGGLHTQYFGPGTRLTVL.

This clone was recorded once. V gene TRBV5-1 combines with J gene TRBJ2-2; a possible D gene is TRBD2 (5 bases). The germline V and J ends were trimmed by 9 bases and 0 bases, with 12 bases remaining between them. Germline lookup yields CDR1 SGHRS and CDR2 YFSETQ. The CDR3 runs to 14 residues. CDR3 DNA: TGCGCCACGGAACGGGGTACGAACACCGGGGAGCTGTTTTTT. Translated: CATERGTNTGELFF.

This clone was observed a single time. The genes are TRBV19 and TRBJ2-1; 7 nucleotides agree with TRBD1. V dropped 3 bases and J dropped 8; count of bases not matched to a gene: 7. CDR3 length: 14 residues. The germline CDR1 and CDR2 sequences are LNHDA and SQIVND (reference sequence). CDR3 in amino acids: CASSMTGTVYEQFF. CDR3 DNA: TGTGCCAGTAGTATGACCGGGACAGTCTATGAGCAGTTCTTC.

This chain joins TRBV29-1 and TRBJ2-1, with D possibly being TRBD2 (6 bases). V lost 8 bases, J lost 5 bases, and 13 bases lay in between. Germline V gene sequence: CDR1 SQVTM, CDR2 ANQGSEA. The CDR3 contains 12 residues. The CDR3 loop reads CSLGTSHNEQFF. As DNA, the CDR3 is TGCAGCCTTGGGACTTCTCACAATGAGCAGTTCTTC.

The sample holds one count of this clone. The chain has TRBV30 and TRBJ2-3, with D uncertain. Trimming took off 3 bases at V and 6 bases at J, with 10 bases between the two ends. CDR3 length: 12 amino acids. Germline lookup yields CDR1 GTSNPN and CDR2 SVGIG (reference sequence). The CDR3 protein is CAWSALADTQYF. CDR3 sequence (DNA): TGTGCCTGGAGCGCCCTTGCCGATACGCAGTATTTT.

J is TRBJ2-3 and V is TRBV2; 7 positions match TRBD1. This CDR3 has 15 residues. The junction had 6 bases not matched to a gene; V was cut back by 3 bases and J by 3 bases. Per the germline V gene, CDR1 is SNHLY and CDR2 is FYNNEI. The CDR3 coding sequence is TGTGCCAGCAGTGATGACAGGGTGGCGACAGATACGCAGTATTTT. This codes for CASSDDRVATDTQYF.

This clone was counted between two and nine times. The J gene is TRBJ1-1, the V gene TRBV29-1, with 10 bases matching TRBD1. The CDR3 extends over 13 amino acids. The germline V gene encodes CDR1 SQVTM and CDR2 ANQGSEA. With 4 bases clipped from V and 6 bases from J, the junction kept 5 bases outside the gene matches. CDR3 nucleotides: TGCAGCGTTGGGGACAGGGGATCTTCTGAAGCTTTCTTT. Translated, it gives CSVGDRGSSEAFF.

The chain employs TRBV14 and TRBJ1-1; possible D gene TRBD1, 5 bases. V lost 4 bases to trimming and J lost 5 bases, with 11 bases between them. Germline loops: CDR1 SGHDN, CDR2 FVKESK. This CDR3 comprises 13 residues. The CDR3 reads CASSLTWGTEAFF. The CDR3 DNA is TGTGCCAGCAGCCTAACTTGGGGGACTGAAGCTTTCTTT.

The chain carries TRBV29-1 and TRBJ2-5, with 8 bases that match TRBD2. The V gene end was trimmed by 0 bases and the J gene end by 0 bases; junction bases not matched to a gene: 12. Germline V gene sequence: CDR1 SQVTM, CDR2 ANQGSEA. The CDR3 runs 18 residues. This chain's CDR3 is CSVEDLQGAGEYQETQYF. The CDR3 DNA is TGCAGCGTTGAAGATCTTCAGGGAGCGGGGGAGTACCAAGAGACCCAGTACTTC.